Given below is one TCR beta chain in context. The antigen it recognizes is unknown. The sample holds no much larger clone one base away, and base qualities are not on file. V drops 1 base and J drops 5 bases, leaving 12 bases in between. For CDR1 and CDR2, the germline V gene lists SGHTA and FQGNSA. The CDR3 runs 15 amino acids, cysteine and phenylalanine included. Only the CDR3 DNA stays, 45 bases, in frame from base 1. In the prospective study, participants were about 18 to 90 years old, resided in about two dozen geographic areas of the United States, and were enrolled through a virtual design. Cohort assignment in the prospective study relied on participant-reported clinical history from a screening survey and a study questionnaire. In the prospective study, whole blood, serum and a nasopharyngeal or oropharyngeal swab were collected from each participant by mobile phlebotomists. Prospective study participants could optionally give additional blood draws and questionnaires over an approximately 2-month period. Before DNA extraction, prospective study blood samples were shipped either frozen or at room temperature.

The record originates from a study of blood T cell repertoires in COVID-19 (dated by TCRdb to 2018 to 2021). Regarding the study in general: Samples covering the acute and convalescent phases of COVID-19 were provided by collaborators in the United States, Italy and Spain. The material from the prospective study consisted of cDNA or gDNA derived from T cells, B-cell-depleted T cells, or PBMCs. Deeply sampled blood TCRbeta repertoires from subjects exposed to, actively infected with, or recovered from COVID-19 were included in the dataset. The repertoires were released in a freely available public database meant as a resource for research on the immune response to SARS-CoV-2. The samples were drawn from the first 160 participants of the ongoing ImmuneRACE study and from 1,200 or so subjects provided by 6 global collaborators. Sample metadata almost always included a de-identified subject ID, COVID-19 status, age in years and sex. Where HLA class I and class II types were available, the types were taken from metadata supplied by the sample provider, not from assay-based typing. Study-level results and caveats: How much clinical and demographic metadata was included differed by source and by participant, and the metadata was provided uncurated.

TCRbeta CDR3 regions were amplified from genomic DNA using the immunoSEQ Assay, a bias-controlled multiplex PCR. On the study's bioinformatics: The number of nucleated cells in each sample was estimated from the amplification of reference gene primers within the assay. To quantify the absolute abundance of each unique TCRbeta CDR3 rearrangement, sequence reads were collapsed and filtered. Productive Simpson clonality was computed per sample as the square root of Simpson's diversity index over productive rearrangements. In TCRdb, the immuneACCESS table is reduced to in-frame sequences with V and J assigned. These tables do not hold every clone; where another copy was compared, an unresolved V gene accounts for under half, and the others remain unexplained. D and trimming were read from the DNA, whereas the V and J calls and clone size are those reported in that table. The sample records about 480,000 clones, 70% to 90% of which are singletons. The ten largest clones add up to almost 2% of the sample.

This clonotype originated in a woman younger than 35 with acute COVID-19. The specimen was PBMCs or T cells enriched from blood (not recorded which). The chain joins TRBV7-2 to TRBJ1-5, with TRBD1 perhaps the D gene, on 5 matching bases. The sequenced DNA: TGTGCCAGCAGCTTAGAACGCAGGGAGGATCAGCCCCAGCATTTT. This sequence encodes CASSLERREDQPQHF. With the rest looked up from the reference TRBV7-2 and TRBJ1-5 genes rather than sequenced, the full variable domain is GAGVSQSPSNKVTEKGKDVELRCDPISGHTALYWYRQSLGQGLEFLIYFQGNSAPDKSGLPSDRFSAERTGGSVSTLTIQRTQQEDSAVYLCASSLERREDQPQHFGDGTRLSIL.